These 25 T cell receptor beta chains share one sample of origin, sequenced in a study of chemoradiotherapy in HPV16-positive cancers. TCRdb's table, derived via immunoSEQ multiplex PCR, lists solely in-frame clones and lacks some. The sample holds approximately 14,000 clones, around 74% seen once. This specimen was acquired from a patient who underwent chemoradiotherapy. The receptors derive from a human donor with HPV-associated anogenital cancer.

This clone was found a few times. The chain links TRBV25-1 to TRBJ1-6; no definite D call. The CDR3 spans 11 residues. The ends were cut back, 3 bases at V and 14 bases at J, with 8 bases in the middle. The germline gives CDR1 MGHDK, CDR2 SYGVNS. CDR3 protein: CASSDPGALHF. The CDR3 DNA sequence: TGTGCCAGCAGTGACCCCGGAGCCCTCCACTTT.

The chain couples TRBV6-6 to TRBJ2-7; the D call may be TRBD1 or TRBD2 (5 bases each). The CDR3 is 13 amino acids. Germline loops: CDR1 MNHNY, CDR2 SVGAGI (reference sequence). Trimming pared 5 bases from V and 3 bases from J, leaving 11 bases between. CDR3 in DNA: TGTGCCAGCAGTCGGGGACGGGACTACGAGCAGTACTTC. Translating it yields CASSRGRDYEQYF.

Only one count was recorded for this clone. This chain uses TRBV6-5 with TRBJ2-5; 13 nucleotides align to TRBD2. This CDR3 region has 15 residues. CDR1 MNHEY and CDR2 SVGAGI come from the germline V gene. V shed 4 bases, J shed 5 bases, and the junction held 4 bases outside the gene matches. Here the CDR3 reads CASSSTSGGTETQYF. CDR3 DNA sequence: TGTGCCAGCAGTTCGACTAGCGGGGGGACGGAGACCCAGTACTTC.

This sequence joins TRBV13 and TRBJ2-7; 7 nucleotides line up with TRBD1. Germline CDR1 and CDR2: PRHDT and FYEKMQ (reference sequence). Unmatched junction bases numbered 6, after V lost 5 bases and J lost 2 bases. The CDR3 is made up of 14 amino acids. The CDR3 spells CASSRRTGTYEQYF. The CDR3 nucleotides read TGTGCCAGCAGCCGACGGACAGGAACCTACGAGCAGTACTTC.

The gene calls are TRBV2 and TRBJ1-3; no firm D call. V lost 6 bases to trimming and J lost 0 bases, with 15 bases between them. The CDR3 runs to 16 residues. Per the germline V gene, CDR1 is SNHLY and CDR2 is FYNNEI. The CDR3 DNA reads TGTGCCAGCAGAGCTACAGAGTCCCCCTCTGGAAACACCATATATTTT. This gives the protein CASRATESPSGNTIYF.

The chain joins TRBV6-5 to TRBJ1-4, with 7 bases aligning to TRBD1. The trim removed 2 bases at V and 4 bases at J, leaving 4 bases unmatched. This CDR3 contains 15 residues. CDR1 is MNHEY, CDR2 SVGAGI, per germline. The CDR3: CASSYRGQINEKLFF. The CDR3 DNA reads as TGTGCCAGCAGTTACCGGGGACAGATTAATGAAAAACTGTTTTTT.

The rearrangement links TRBV6-5 to TRBJ1-2, with a weak D call TRBD1 (6 bases). V lost 5 bases and J 2 bases, leaving 15 bases between the germline ends. Germline CDR1 MNHEY, CDR2 SVGAGI. The length of the CDR3 is 15 residues. The CDR3 DNA reads as TGTGCCAGCAGTCGGTACATGGACAGAAACTATGGCTACACCTTC. Residues: CASSRYMDRNYGYTF.

This clone has more than one count but fewer than ten. The chain is built from TRBV28 and TRBJ1-2; maybe TRBD1 (6 bases). Germline V gene data show CDR1 as MDHEN and CDR2 as SYDVKM. V lost 8 bases to trimming and J lost 5 bases, with 12 bases between them. The CDR3 totals 12 residues. This CDR3 reads CASRTAMYGYTF. Written as DNA, the CDR3 is TGTGCCAGCCGGACAGCCATGTATGGCTACACCTTC.

V and J are TRBV2 and TRBJ1-2; TRBD1 aligns across 7 bases. There are 14 residues in the CDR3. After removal of 3 bases from V and 4 bases from J, the junction contained 5 bases not matched to a gene. Germline-derived CDR1 and CDR2 are SNHLY and FYNNEI. Here the CDR3 reads CASSESGTVYGYTF. In DNA form, the CDR3 reads TGTGCCAGCAGTGAGTCCGGGACAGTCTATGGCTACACCTTC.

V and J are TRBV7-9 and TRBJ1-2; D gene unclear. Trimming removed 5 bases at V and 4 bases at J, with 14 bases between. The CDR3 runs 14 residues. Germline-derived CDR1 and CDR2 are SEHNR and FQNEAQ (reference sequence). The CDR3 coding sequence is TGTGCCAGCAGCCCCTCCCGTCACATCTATGGCTACACCTTC. Translated: CASSPSRHIYGYTF.

The chain is built from TRBV27 and TRBJ2-2, with D perhaps assigned TRBD1 or TRBD2 (5 bases each). Trimming shortened V by 3 bases and J by 8 bases, and 13 bases separated the two germline ends. This CDR3 contains 14 residues. CDR1 and CDR2 (germline): MNHEY, SMNVEV (reference sequence). CDR3 loop: CASSLARGGGELFF. CDR3 nucleotides: TGTGCCAGCAGTTTGGCGAGGGGCGGAGGGGAGCTGTTTTTT.

V usage is TRBV5-5 and J usage is TRBJ1-1, with 9 bases that match TRBD1. With 0 bases clipped from V and 5 bases from J, the junction kept 2 bases outside the gene matches. The germline V gene has CDR1 SGHKS and CDR2 YYEKEE (reference sequence). The CDR3 loop spans 14 amino acids. CDR3 in DNA: TGTGCCAGCAGCTTGGCAGGGACAGGGACTGAAGCTTTCTTT. Translated, it gives CASSLAGTGTEAFF.

The chain joins TRBV19 to TRBJ2-1; TRBD2 is a possible D gene (6 bases). The CDR3 is 16 amino acids. The V end was cut by 5 bases, the J end by 0 bases, with 14 bases between. The V gene's germline CDR1 is LNHDA and CDR2 SQIVND (reference sequence). The CDR3 protein is CASSPSERVSYNEQFF. The CDR3 bases are TGTGCCAGTAGTCCGTCTGAGCGGGTCTCCTACAATGAGCAGTTCTTC. Full variable domain (missing parts from reference TRBV19 and TRBJ2-1): DGGITQSPKYLFRKEGQNVTLSCEQNLNHDAMYWYRQDPGQGLRLIYYSQIVNDFQKGDIAEGYSVSREKKESFPLTVTSAQKNPTAFYLCASSPSERVSYNEQFFGPGTRLTVL.

The rearrangement joins TRBV7-9 to TRBJ2-7; D is uncertain. This CDR3 spans 13 amino acids. Germline-derived CDR1 and CDR2 are SEHNR and FQNEAQ (reference sequence). V dropped 3 bases and J dropped 1 base, with 7 bases sitting between them. CDR3 DNA: TGTGCCAGCAGCTTTGGAGTATCCTACGAGCAGTACTTC. Translated: CASSFGVSYEQYF.

Only one count was recorded for this clone. V usage is TRBV6-6 and J usage is TRBJ1-2; 9 positions agree with TRBD1. The CDR3 runs to 14 residues. Germline assignment: CDR1 MNHNY and CDR2 SVGAGI (reference sequence). In nucleotides, the CDR3 is TGTGCAGCTGCGCCCGGGACAGGGAACTATGGCTACACCTTC. Its translation is CAAAPGTGNYGYTF.

The J gene is TRBJ1-1, the V gene TRBV28; D might be TRBD1 (6 bases). The ends were cut back, 3 bases at V and 7 bases at J, with 12 bases in the middle. Germline CDR1 MDHEN, CDR2 SYDVKM. The CDR3 covers 13 residues. The CDR3 reads CASSLGGAGEAFF. The CDR3 nucleotides are TGTGCCAGCAGTTTGGGGGGGGCGGGTGAAGCTTTCTTT. The whole variable domain, remainder taken from reference TRBV28 and TRBJ1-1, is DVKVTQSSRYLVKRTGEKVFLECVQDMDHENMFWYRQDPGLGLRLIYFSYDVKMKEKGDIPEGYSVSREKKERFSLILESASTNQTSMYLCASSLGGAGEAFFGQGTRLTVV.

The chain recombines TRBV6-6 with TRBJ2-1; TRBD1 matches 8 bases. The CDR3 is 14 residues long. V was clipped by 6 bases and J by 9 bases; unmatched bases: 10. Germline V gene data show CDR1 as MNHNY and CDR2 as SVGAGI (reference sequence). The CDR3, as DNA: TGTGCCAGCAGAGAAGACCAGGGGGCCCTTGAGCAGTTCTTC. Translated: CASREDQGALEQFF.

V is TRBV28 and J is TRBJ2-5, with TRBD2 identical over 9 bases. The CDR3 has 15 amino acids. Germline CDR1 is MDHEN and CDR2 is SYDVKM. J lost 4 bases, V lost 6 bases, and 9 bases had no gene match. The CDR3 DNA follows: TGTGCCAGCAGACGCTTTAGCGGGGGTGGAGAGACCCAGTACTTC. Amino acids: CASRRFSGGGETQYF.

The genes are TRBV5-1 and TRBJ1-1; no reliable D call. The germline V gene encodes CDR1 SGHRS and CDR2 YFSETQ. The CDR3 contains 15 residues. The V end lost 1 base, the J end lost 0 bases, and 10 bases lay between the germline ends. This CDR3 reads CASSLPPGMNTEAFF. DNA of the CDR3: TGCGCCAGCAGCTTGCCCCCGGGGATGAACACTGAAGCTTTCTTT.

This chain uses TRBV4-3 with TRBJ1-1; 7 nucleotides agree with TRBD1. V lost 4 bases and J lost 4; bases outside the gene matches: 6. Looked up from germline, CDR1 is LGHNA and CDR2 is YSLEER. The CDR3 length is 14 residues. CDR3 sequence reads: CASSRNNRGTEAFF. Written as DNA, the CDR3 is TGCGCCAGCAGCCGAAATAACAGGGGCACTGAAGCTTTCTTT.

V is TRBV7-2 and J is TRBJ1-3; D gene ambiguous. In germline, CDR1 is SGHTA, CDR2 FQGNSA. This CDR3 comprises 14 residues. V gave up 6 bases and J gave up 4 bases, with 13 bases separating them. The CDR3 DNA sequence: TGTGCCAGCAGTTCACAGCGGGTAGGAAACACCATATATTTT. Amino acids: CASSSQRVGNTIYF.

About this clone: At one boundary the junction diverges from the germline segment, which might be a read error. This chain uses TRBV27 with TRBJ1-2; D gene unclear. The CDR3 has 13 amino acids. The germline V gene encodes CDR1 MNHEY and CDR2 SMNVEV (reference sequence). This CDR3 reads CASSISGDYGYTF. In nucleotides, the CDR3 is TGTGCCAGCAGTATATCAGGTGACTATGGCTACACCTTC.

This chain uses TRBV5-4 with TRBJ2-4; D could derive from TRBD1 or TRBD2 (6 bases each). The CDR3 covers 14 residues. Germline V gives CDR1 SGHNT, CDR2 YYREEE (reference sequence). V was cut by 6 bases and J by 5 bases, with 15 bases left in between. This CDR3 is CASNSQGGENIQYF. The CDR3 nucleotides read TGTGCCAGCAACTCACAGGGCGGGGAAAACATTCAGTACTTC.

The chain recombines TRBV7-9 with TRBJ2-7; D is unresolved. V lost 6 bases to trimming and J lost 2 bases, with 8 bases between them. The germline gives CDR1 SEHNR, CDR2 FQNEAQ (reference sequence). This CDR3 comprises 12 residues. CDR3 coding DNA: TGTGCCAGCAGTCCTGCTGCCTACGAGCAGTACTTC. Translation: CASSPAAYEQYF.

The chain employs TRBV19 and TRBJ1-1; D gene ambiguous. Germline assignment: CDR1 LNHDA and CDR2 SQIVND (reference sequence). Between the trimmed V and J ends, which lost 7 bases and 1 base, there was a span of 13 bases. This CDR3 contains 14 residues. CDR3 nucleotide sequence: TGTGCCAGTATTGGGATTCCCCCGAACACTGAAGCTTTCTTT. The encoded protein is CASIGIPPNTEAFF. The variable domain in full, with the rest retrieved from reference TRBV19 and TRBJ1-1, is DGGITQSPKYLFRKEGQNVTLSCEQNLNHDAMYWYRQDPGQGLRLIYYSQIVNDFQKGDIAEGYSVSREKKESFPLTVTSAQKNPTAFYLCASIGIPPNTEAFFGQGTRLTVV.